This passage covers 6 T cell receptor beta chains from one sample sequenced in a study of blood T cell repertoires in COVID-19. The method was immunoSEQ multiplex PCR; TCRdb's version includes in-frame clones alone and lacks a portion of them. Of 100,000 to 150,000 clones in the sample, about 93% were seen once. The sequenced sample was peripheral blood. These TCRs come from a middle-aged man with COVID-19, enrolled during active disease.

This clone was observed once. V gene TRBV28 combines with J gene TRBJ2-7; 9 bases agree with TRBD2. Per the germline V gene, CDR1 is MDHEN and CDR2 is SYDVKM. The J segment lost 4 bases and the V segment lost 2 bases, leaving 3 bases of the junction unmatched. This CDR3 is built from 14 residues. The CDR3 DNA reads TGTGCCAGCAGTTTAGGCGGGAGGGATTACGAGCAGTACTTC. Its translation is CASSLGGRDYEQYF.

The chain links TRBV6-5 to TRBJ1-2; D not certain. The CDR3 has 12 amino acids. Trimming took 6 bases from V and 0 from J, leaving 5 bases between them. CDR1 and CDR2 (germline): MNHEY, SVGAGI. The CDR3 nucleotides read TGTGCCAGCAGGGGCCCTAACTATGGCTACACCTTC. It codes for CASRGPNYGYTF.

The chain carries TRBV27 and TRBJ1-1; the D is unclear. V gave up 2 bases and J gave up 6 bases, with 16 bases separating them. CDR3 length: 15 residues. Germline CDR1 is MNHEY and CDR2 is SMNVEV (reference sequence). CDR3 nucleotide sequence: TGTGCCAGCAGTTTACTTGACTCCGTTAGTTCTGAAGCTTTCTTT. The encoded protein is CASSLLDSVSSEAFF.

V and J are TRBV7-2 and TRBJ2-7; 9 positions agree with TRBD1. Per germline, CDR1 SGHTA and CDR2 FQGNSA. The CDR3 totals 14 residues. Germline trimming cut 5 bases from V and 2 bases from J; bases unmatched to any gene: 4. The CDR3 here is CASSRTGATYEQYF. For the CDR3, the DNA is TGTGCCAGCAGCCGGACAGGGGCGACCTACGAGCAGTACTTC.

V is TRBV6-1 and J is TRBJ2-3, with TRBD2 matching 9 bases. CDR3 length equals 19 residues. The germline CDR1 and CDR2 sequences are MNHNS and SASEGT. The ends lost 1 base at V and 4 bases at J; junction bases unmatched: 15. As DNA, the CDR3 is TGTGCCAGCAGTGAAGAAAGATTTAGCGGGGGTACGGGGGCAGATACGCAGTATTTT. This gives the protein CASSEERFSGGTGADTQYF.

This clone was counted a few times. CDR3 nucleotide sequence: TGTGCCAGCGGATTGGGAGGGCCGGCAGATACGCAGTATTTT. Translated, it gives CASGLGGPADTQYF. The rearrangement uses TRBV19 and TRBJ2-3; 7 bases match TRBD2. Germline V gene sequence: CDR1 LNHDA, CDR2 SQIVND (reference sequence). The V segment lost 9 bases and the J segment 4 bases; nucleotides outside the gene matches: 10. This CDR3 is built from 14 residues.